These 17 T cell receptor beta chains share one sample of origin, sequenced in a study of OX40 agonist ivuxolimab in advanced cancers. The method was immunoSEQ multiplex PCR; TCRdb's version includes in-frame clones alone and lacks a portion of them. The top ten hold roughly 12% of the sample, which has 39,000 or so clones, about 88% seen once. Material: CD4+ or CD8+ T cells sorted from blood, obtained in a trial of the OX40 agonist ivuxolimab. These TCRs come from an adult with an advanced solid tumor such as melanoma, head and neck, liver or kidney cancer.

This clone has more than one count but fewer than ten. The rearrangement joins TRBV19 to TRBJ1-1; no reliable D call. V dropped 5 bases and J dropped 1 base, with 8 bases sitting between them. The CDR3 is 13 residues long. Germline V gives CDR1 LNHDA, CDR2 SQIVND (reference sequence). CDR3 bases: TGTGCCAGTAGTTTAACAGCGAACACTGAAGCTTTCTTT. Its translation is CASSLTANTEAFF. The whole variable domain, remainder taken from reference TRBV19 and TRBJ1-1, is DGGITQSPKYLFRKEGQNVTLSCEQNLNHDAMYWYRQDPGQGLRLIYYSQIVNDFQKGDIAEGYSVSREKKESFPLTVTSAQKNPTAFYLCASSLTANTEAFFGQGTRLTVV.

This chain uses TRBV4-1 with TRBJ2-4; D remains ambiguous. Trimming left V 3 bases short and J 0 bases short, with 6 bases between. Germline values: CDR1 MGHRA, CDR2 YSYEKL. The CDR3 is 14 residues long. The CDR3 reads CASSQRLAKNIQYF. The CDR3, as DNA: TGCGCCAGCAGCCAGAGACTAGCCAAAAACATTCAGTACTTC.

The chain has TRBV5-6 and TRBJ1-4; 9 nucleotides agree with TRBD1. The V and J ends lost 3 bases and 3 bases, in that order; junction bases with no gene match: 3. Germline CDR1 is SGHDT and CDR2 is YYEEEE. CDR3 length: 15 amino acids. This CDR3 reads CASSSGTGPNEKLFF. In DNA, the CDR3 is TGTGCCAGCAGCTCCGGGACAGGGCCTAATGAAAAACTGTTTTTT.

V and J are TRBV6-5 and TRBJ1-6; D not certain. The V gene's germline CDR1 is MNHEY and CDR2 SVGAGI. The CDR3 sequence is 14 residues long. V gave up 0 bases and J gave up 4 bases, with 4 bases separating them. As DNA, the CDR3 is TGTGCCAGCAGTTACTCCGTGTATAATTCACCCCTCCACTTT. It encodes CASSYSVYNSPLHF.

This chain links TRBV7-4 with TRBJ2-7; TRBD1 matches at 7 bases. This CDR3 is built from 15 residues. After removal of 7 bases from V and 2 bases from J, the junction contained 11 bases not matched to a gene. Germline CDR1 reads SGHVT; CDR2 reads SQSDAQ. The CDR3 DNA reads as TGTGCCAGCAACCCCCAGGGACAGTCAACCTACGAGCAGTACTTC. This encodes CASNPQGQSTYEQYF.

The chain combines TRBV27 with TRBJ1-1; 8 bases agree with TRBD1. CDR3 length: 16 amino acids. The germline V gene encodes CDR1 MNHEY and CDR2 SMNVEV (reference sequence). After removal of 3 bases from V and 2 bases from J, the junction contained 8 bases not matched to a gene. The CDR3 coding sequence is TGTGCCAGCAGTTTGATTGGACAGGGAGCCAACACTGAAGCTTTCTTT. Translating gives CASSLIGQGANTEAFF.

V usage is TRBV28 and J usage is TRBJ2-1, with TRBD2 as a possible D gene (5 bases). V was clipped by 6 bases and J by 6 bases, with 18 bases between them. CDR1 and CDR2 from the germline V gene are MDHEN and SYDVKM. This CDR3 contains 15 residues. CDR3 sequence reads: CASSPLDHRGNEQFF. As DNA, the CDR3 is TGTGCCAGCAGCCCCCTGGATCACCGGGGCAATGAGCAGTTCTTC.

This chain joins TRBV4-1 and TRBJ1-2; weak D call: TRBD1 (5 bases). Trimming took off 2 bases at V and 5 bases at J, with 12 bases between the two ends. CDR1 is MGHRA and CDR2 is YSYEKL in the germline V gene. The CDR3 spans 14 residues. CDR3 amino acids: CASSQTGAAYGYTF. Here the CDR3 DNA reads TGCGCCAGCAGCCAAACCGGGGCAGCTTATGGCTACACCTTC.

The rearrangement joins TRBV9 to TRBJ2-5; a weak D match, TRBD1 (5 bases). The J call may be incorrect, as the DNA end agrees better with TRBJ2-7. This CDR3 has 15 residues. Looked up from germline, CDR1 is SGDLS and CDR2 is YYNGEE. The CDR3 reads CASSLGAESSYEQYF. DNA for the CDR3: TGTGCCAGCAGCTTAGGGGCAGAGAGCTCCTACGAGCAGTACTTC.

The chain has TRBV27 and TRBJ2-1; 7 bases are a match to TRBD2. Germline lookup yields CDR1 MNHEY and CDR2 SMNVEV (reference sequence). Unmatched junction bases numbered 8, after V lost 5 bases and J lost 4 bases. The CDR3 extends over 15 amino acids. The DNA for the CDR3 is TGTGCCAGCAGTACCGGGACTAAAGGATACAATGAGCAGTTCTTC. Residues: CASSTGTKGYNEQFF.

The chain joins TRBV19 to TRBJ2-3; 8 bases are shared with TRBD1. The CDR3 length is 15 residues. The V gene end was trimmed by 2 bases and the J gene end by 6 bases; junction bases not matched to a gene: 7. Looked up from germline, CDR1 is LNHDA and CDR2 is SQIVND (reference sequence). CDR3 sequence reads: CASSIRDRPRDTQYF. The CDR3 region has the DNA TGTGCCAGTAGTATAAGGGACAGGCCCCGGGATACGCAGTATTTT.

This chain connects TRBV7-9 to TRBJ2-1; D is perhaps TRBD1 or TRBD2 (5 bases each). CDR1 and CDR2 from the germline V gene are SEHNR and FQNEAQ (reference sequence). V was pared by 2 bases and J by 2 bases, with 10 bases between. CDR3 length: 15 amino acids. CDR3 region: CASSLRRDPYNEQFF. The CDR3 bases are TGTGCCAGCAGCTTAAGAAGGGACCCCTACAATGAGCAGTTCTTC.

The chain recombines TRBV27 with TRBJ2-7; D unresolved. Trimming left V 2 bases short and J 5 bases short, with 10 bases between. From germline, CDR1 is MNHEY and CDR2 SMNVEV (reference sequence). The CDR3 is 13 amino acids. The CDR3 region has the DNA TGTGCCAGCAGTTTAATAGTACGGGACGAGCAGTACTTC. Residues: CASSLIVRDEQYF.

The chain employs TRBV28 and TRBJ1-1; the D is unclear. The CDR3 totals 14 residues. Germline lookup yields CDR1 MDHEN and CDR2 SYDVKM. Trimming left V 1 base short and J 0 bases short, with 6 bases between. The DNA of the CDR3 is TGTGCCAGCAGTTTATTCAACATGAACACTGAAGCTTTCTTT. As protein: CASSLFNMNTEAFF.

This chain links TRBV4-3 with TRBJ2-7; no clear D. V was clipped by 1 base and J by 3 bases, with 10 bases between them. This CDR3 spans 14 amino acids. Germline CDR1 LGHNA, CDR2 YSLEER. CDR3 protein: CASSQGGQSYEQYF. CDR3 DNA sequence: TGCGCCAGCAGCCAAGGTGGGCAGAGCTACGAGCAGTACTTC.

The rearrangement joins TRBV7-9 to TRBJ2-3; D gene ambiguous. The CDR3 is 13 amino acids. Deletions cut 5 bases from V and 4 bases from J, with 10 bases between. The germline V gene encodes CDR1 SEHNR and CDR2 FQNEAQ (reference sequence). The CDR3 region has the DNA TGTGCCAGCAGCCCCCGGGTAGCAGATACGCAGTATTTT. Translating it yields CASSPRVADTQYF.

CDR3 amino acids: CASSPPEGSAKNIQYF. The CDR3 DNA is TGTGCCAGCTCACCACCGGAGGGCTCGGCCAAAAACATTCAGTACTTC. V is TRBV18 and J is TRBJ2-4, with TRBD2 as a possible D gene (6 bases). With 0 bases removed from V and 1 base from J, the gap between germline ends came to 10 bases. CDR1 KGHSH and CDR2 LQKENI come from the germline V gene. The CDR3 is made up of 16 amino acids.